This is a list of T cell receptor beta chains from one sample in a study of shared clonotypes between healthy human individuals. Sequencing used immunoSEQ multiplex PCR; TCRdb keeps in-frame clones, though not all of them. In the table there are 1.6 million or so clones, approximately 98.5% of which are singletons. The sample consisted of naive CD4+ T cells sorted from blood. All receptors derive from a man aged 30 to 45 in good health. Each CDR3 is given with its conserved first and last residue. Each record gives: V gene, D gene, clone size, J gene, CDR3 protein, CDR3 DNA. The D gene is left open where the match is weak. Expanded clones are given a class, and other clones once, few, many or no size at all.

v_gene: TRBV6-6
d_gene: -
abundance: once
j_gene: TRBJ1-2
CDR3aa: CASRSANYGYTF
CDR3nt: TGTGCCAGCAGATCAGCTAACTATGGCTACACCTTC

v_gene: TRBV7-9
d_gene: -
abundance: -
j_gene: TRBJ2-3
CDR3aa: CASSFSSSTDTQYF
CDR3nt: TGTGCCAGCAGCTTTAGTTCGAGCACAGATACGCAGTATTTT

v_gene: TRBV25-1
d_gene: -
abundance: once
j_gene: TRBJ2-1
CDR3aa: CASSGGEGNSYNEQFF
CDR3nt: TGTGCCAGCAGTGGGGGTGAGGGTAACTCCTACAATGAGCAGTTCTTC

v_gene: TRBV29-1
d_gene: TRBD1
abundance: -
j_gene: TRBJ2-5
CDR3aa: CSAWTGSGTQYF
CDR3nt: TGCAGCGCTTGGACAGGATCAGGGACCCAGTACTTC

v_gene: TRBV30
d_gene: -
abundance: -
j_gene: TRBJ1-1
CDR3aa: CAWQSRVANTEAFF
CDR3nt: TGTGCCTGGCAATCCCGGGTCGCGAACACTGAAGCTTTCTTT

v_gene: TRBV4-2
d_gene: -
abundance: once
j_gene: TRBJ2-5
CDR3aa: CASSHGPRETQYF
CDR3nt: TGTGCCAGCAGCCACGGGCCAAGAGAGACCCAGTACTTC

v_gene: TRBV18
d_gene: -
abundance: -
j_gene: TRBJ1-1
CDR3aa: CASSPLANTEAFF
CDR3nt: TGTGCCAGCTCACCATTAGCTAACACTGAAGCTTTCTTT

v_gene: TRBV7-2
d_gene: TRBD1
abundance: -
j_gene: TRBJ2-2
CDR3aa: CASSSPDRAKNTGELFF
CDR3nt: TGTGCCAGCAGCTCCCCGGACAGGGCGAAAAACACCGGGGAGCTGTTTTTT

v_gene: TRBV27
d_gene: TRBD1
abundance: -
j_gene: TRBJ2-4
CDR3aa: CAPSRHRGHAKNIQYF
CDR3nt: TGTGCCCCCAGCCGCCACAGGGGGCATGCCAAAAACATTCAGTACTTC

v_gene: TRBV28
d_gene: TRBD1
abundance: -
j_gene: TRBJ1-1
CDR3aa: CASSLWTGGKITEAFF
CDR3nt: TGTGCCAGCAGTTTATGGACAGGGGGCAAGATCACTGAAGCTTTCTTT

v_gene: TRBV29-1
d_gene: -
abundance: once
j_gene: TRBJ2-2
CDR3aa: CSASIGESTGELFF
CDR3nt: TGCAGCGCTTCAATCGGAGAGAGCACCGGGGAGCTGTTTTTT

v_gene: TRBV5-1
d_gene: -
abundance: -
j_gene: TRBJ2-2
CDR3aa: CASSFGGYTGELFF
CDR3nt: TGCGCCAGCAGCTTTGGCGGATACACCGGGGAGCTGTTTTTT

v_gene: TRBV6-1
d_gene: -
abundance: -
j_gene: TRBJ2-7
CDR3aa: CASSEADTTYEQYF
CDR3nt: TGTGCCAGCAGTGAAGCGGACACGACCTACGAGCAGTACTTC

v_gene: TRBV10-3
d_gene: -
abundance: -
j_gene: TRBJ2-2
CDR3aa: CAIKAEATGELFF
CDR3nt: TGTGCCATCAAAGCAGAGGCCACCGGGGAGCTGTTTTTT

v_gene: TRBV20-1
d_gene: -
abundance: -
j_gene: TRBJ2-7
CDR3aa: CSAVRDGQYF
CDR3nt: TGCAGTGCTGTTAGGGACGGGCAGTACTTC

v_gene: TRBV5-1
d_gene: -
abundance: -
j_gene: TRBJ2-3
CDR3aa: CASSSPGDTQYF
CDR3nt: TGCGCCAGCAGCTCCCCCGGAGATACGCAGTATTTT

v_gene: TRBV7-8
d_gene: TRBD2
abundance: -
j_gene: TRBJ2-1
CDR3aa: CASSLTGGSYNEQFF
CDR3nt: TGTGCCAGCAGCCTAACCGGGGGGTCCTACAATGAGCAGTTCTTC